This record looks at one T cell receptor (beta chain) sequence and its context. Antigen: not known. The data were taken from a study of cytomegalovirus exposure and HLA in healthy donors. PCR amplification relied on 60 Vbeta primers (plus 13 Jbeta primers). Repertoires were generated with immunoSEQ multiplex PCR, while TCRdb's copy carries only in-frame clones and drops some. The data contain more than 150,000 clones, roughly 82% of them singletons. Study results and caveats: Presence/absence results assume similar sequencing depth per donor, which may not hold.

The V gene lost 5 bases and the J gene lost 4 bases, with 14 bases spanning the gap. CDR1 GTSNPN and CDR2 SVGIG come from the germline V gene (reference sequence). The CDR3 spans 13 residues. This sequence originates from a woman aged 50 to 60 in good health and CMV-seropositive. The sequencing input was PBMCs. The rearrangement links TRBV30 to TRBJ1-1; D gene ambiguous. The CDR3 DNA is TGTGCCTGGGTAATAAGTTCAGGCACTGAAGCTTTCTTT. Translated, it gives CAWVISSGTEAFF.